Following are 27 T cell receptor beta chains from one sample sequenced in a study of T cells in women clearing cervical HPV infection. The assay was immunoSEQ multiplex PCR, and TCRdb's table has in-frame clones only and misses some. The sample data list about 20,000 clones. The sample taken for sequencing was blood buffy coat. Receptors originate from a woman aged 18 to 69 with a cervical HPV16 infection that either progressed to CIN3+ or cleared (not recorded which).

According to its frequency, this clone is medium-sized (0.01 to 0.1%). The read finishes 3 residues shy of the CDR3 end, and the germline J gene is used to complete it. The V call is TRBV29-1, the J call TRBJ2-7; the D gene is possibly TRBD1 (6 bases). The CDR3 sequence is 13 residues long. V shed 6 bases and J shed 0 bases, with 12 bases lying between them. Germline V gene data show CDR1 as SQVTM and CDR2 as ANQGSEA. The CDR3 reads CSVRDTTSYEQYF. CDR3 DNA (partial): TGCAGCGTCCGGGACACAACCTCCTACGAG.

To note about this clone: The CDR3 is cut off 3 residues early in the read; its end comes from the germline J gene. The chain recombines TRBV5-4 with TRBJ2-1, with a weak D call TRBD2 (6 bases). The V gene's germline CDR1 is SGHNT and CDR2 YYREEE (reference sequence). V was pared by 0 bases and J by 8 bases, with 15 bases between. The CDR3 extends over 15 amino acids. The CDR3 sequence is CASSLELALGYEQFF. CDR3 DNA (partial): TGTGCCAGCAGCTTGGAACTAGCTTTAGGTTATGAG.

As concerns this clone: The read terminates 3 residues before the CDR3 end, so the remaining end is supplied by the germline J gene. This chain uses TRBV5-1 with TRBJ2-5; TRBD1 is a possible D gene (6 bases). Germline assignment: CDR1 SGHRS and CDR2 YFSETQ. The germline V and J ends were trimmed by 5 bases and 3 bases, with 14 bases remaining between them. The CDR3 length is 14 residues. The CDR3 protein is CASSWTDQKETQYF. CDR3 DNA, as far as it was read: TGCGCCAGCAGTTGGACAGACCAGAAAGAGACC.

Turning to this clone: The read finishes 3 residues shy of the CDR3 end, and the germline J gene is used to complete it. The V call is TRBV19, the J call TRBJ2-1; TRBD2 aligns across 9 bases. The CDR3 loop spans 15 amino acids. Germline values: CDR1 LNHDA, CDR2 SQIVND (reference sequence). V shed 6 bases and J 7 bases; nucleotides not matched to a gene: 10. The part of the CDR3 DNA that was read is TGTGCCAGTAGGATAAGTAGCGGGAGTAGAAATGAG. Its protein is CASRISSGSRNE. The complete CDR3 sequence is CASRISSGSRNEQFF.

In the case of this clone: The missing CDR3 end, 3 residues past where the read stops, is filled in from the germline J gene. The rearrangement links TRBV11-2 to TRBJ2-5; D unresolved. There are 14 residues in the CDR3. V lost 1 base and J 5 bases, leaving 11 bases between the germline ends. Germline CDR1 is SGHAT and CDR2 is FQNNGV. CDR3 DNA (partial): TGTGCCAGCAGCTTAGGTCTAGTCGGGGAGACC. It translates to CASSLGLVGET. The CDR3 in its entirety is CASSLGLVGETQYF.

As for this clone: Sequencing ends 3 residues short of the CDR3 end; the germline J gene provides the rest. V gene TRBV29-1 combines with J gene TRBJ2-5; weak D call: TRBD1 (6 bases). Germline loops: CDR1 SQVTM, CDR2 ANQGSEA. Trimming cost V 6 bases and J 1 base, with 15 bases left between them. The CDR3 is made up of 14 amino acids. The CDR3 is CSVGSRGSQETQYF. The covered CDR3 bases are TGCAGCGTAGGATCCAGGGGTTCCCAAGAGACC.

Concerning this clone: The observed sequence ends 3 residues before the CDR3 terminus, with the missing tail filled in from the germline J gene. The chain uses TRBV5-1 and TRBJ2-3; TRBD2 might be the D (6 bases). Deletions cut 2 bases from V and 2 bases from J, with 12 bases between. Germline V lookup: CDR1 SGHRS, CDR2 YFSETQ. The CDR3 covers 15 residues. The sequenced CDR3 bases are TGCGCCAGCAGCTTACCGGGACTTACCACAGATACG. This translates into CASSLPGLTTDT. The whole CDR3 reads CASSLPGLTTDTQYF.

About this clone: The sequence runs out 3 residues before the end of the CDR3; the remainder is reconstructed from the germline J gene. The chain links TRBV11-1 to TRBJ2-7; a possible D gene is TRBD2 (5 bases). Germline assignment: CDR1 SGHAT and CDR2 FQDESV (reference sequence). This CDR3 is built from 15 residues. Trimming removed 0 bases from V and 6 bases from J, with 15 bases in between. The DNA read from the CDR3 is TGTGCCAGCAGCTTAGCCCCTCAGCTGGCGGGCGAG. This gives the protein CASSLAPQLAGE. The whole CDR3 protein is CASSLAPQLAGEQYF.

Notes on this clone: The read is 3 residues too short to cover the CDR3 end, so that end is filled in from the germline J gene. This chain links TRBV11-2 with TRBJ2-2; the D is unclear. This CDR3 comprises 13 residues. Germline CDR1 SGHAT, CDR2 FQNNGV. Trimming cost V 5 bases and J 4 bases, with 8 bases left between them. CDR3 DNA (partial): TGTGCCAGCAGCCTAAGCCGCACCGGGGAG. Amino acid sequence: CASSLSRTGE. The complete CDR3 protein is CASSLSRTGELFF.

As concerns this clone: The read ends 3 residues early relative to the CDR3; the germline J gene fills the gap. The chain uses TRBV4-2 and TRBJ2-1, with 9 positions matching TRBD2. Germline CDR1 is LGHNA and CDR2 is YNFKEQ. The V and J ends lost 4 bases and 0 bases, in that order; junction bases with no gene match: 16. This CDR3 is built from 20 residues. CDR3 in amino acids: CASSPPRASGTFSSYNEQFF. The DNA read from the CDR3 is TGTGCCAGCAGCCCCCCCCGGGCTAGCGGGACTTTTAGCTCCTACAATGAG.

Concerning this clone: The CDR3 end lies 3 residues beyond the end of the read and is filled in from the germline J gene. This chain joins TRBV20-1 and TRBJ2-3; 8 nucleotides match TRBD2. Germline CDR1 is DFQATT and CDR2 is SNEGSKA (reference sequence). V lost 3 bases to trimming and J lost 0 bases; unmatched junction nucleotides: 8. There are 16 residues in the CDR3. Partial CDR3 DNA: TGCAGTGCTAGTGGCTTGCGGGAGGACAGCACAGATACG. It yields the protein CSASGLREDSTDT. The full CDR3 is CSASGLREDSTDTQYF.

On this clone itself: The DNA ends 3 residues before the CDR3 does, and the rest of the CDR3 is filled in from the germline J gene. The rearrangement joins TRBV6-1 to TRBJ1-3; D uncertain. Germline CDR1 MNHNS, CDR2 SASEGT. The V and J ends lost 1 base and 0 bases respectively, with 7 bases between them. The CDR3 extends over 15 amino acids. CDR3 DNA (partial): TGTGCCAGCAGTGAAGGAGTTAGCTCTGGAAACACC. This sequence encodes CASSEGVSSGNT. In full, the CDR3 is CASSEGVSSGNTIYF.

Of note for this clone: The read falls 3 residues short of the CDR3 end, and the missing part is taken from the germline J gene. The gene calls are TRBV2 and TRBJ2-7, with D possibly TRBD2 on 6 matching bases. CDR1 and CDR2 (germline): SNHLY, FYNNEI. Trimming left V 0 bases short and J 6 bases short, with 12 bases between. This CDR3 contains 14 residues. CDR3 residues: CASSEARLGGEQYF. CDR3 DNA (partial): TGTGCCAGCAGTGAAGCCCGACTAGGTGGCGAG.

Points on this clone: Read sequence stops 3 residues before the CDR3 end, and the germline J gene provides the missing end. The rearrangement links TRBV7-9 to TRBJ2-7, with 7 bases that match TRBD1. The V gene's germline CDR1 is SEHNR and CDR2 FQNEAQ (reference sequence). The CDR3 is 12 residues long. V dropped 6 bases and J dropped 4; count of bases not matched to a gene: 3. The CDR3 region is CASSSRGYEQYF. The part of the CDR3 DNA that was read is TGTGCCAGCAGTTCCAGGGGGTACGAG.

To note about this clone: From the germline J gene comes the end of the CDR3, since the read stops 3 residues before it. V gene TRBV2 combines with J gene TRBJ2-3, with 10 positions matching TRBD2. Germline CDR1 SNHLY, CDR2 FYNNEI. The V and J ends lost 8 bases and 4 bases, in that order; junction bases with no gene match: 6. The CDR3 spans 14 residues. CDR3 loop: CASGLAGVADTQYF. Incomplete CDR3 DNA: TGTGCCAGCGGTCTAGCGGGAGTTGCAGATACG.

The sequenced CDR3 bases are TGTGCCAGCAGTTTTCCCAGCTCTGGGGCCAACGTC. The encoded protein is CASSFPSSGANV. From start to end, the CDR3 is CASSFPSSGANVLTF. The J gene is TRBJ2-6, the V gene TRBV12-3 or TRBV12-4; D is unclear. The read ends 3 residues early relative to the CDR3; the germline J gene fills the gap. Trimming cost V 3 bases and J 0 bases, with 6 bases left between them. CDR3 length equals 15 residues.

Comments on this clone: The read terminates 3 residues ahead of where the CDR3 ends, so the germline J gene completes it. The V and J genes are TRBV5-1 and TRBJ2-5; a weak D match, TRBD2 (7 bases). The germline CDR1 and CDR2 sequences are SGHRS and YFSETQ. The CDR3 is made up of 15 amino acids. Trimming took 5 bases from V and 2 from J, leaving 16 bases between them. CDR3 loop: CASRYGLGQQETQYF. The sequenced CDR3 bases are TGCGCCAGCAGGTATGGACTAGGACAGCAAGAGACC.

Concerning this clone: Read data end 3 residues before the CDR3 end; the end is taken from the germline J gene. The chain combines TRBV18 with TRBJ1-1; D might be TRBD1 (5 bases). This CDR3 region has 15 residues. Germline lookup yields CDR1 KGHSH and CDR2 LQKENI. The CDR3 protein is CASSPQMGGGWEAFF. CDR3 bases read: TGTGCCAGCTCACCACAAATGGGCGGGGGTTGGGAA.

Concerning this clone: The read is 3 residues too short to cover the CDR3 end, so that end is filled in from the germline J gene. The genes are TRBV5-4 and TRBJ2-7, with TRBD1 identical over 9 bases. The CDR3 consists of 15 residues. Germline-derived CDR1 and CDR2 are SGHNT and YYREEE (reference sequence). Losses at the gene ends were 0 bases for V and 5 bases for J; bases not matched to a gene: 6. The sequenced CDR3 bases are TGTGCCAGCAGCTTGGTTCCGGGACAGGGTGACGAG. This translates into CASSLVPGQGDE. The full CDR3 reads CASSLVPGQGDEQYF. The full variable domain, its missing parts supplied by reference TRBV5-4 and TRBJ2-7, is ETGVTQSPTHLIKTRGQQVTLRCSSQSGHNTVSWYQQALGQGPQFIFQYYREEENGRGNFPPRFSGLQFPNYSSELNVNALELDDSALYLCASSLVPGQGDEQYFGPGTRLTVT.

Regarding this clone: The CDR3 extends 3 residues past the end of the read, so its final part is completed from the germline J gene. The chain joins TRBV5-6 to TRBJ1-2; D not certain. CDR3 size: 15 residues. The V and J ends lost 0 bases and 3 bases respectively, with 12 bases between them. The germline gives CDR1 SGHDT, CDR2 YYEEEE. The CDR3 sequence is CASSLAGGLDYGYTF. CDR3 DNA, as far as it was read: TGTGCCAGCAGCTTGGCCGGAGGGCTTGACTATGGC.

As concerns this clone: The CDR3 end is not reached by the read, which stops 3 residues before it; the germline J gene fills it in. The chain combines TRBV6-4 with TRBJ2-3; D might be TRBD1 (5 bases). Germline CDR1 is MRHNA and CDR2 is SNTAGT. The CDR3 has 13 residues. Trimming shortened V by 5 bases and J by 2 bases, and 8 bases separated the two germline ends. CDR3 DNA (partial): TGTGCCAGCAGTACAGGAGCCACAGATACG. Residues: CASSTGATDT. The CDR3 as a whole reads CASSTGATDTQYF.

Comment on this clone: The read terminates 3 residues before the CDR3 end, so the remaining end is supplied by the germline J gene. The J gene is TRBJ1-2, the V gene TRBV20-1; tentatively, D is TRBD1 (5 bases). The CDR3 has 16 amino acids. Trimming took off 3 bases at V and 4 bases at J, with 21 bases between the two ends. The germline CDR1 and CDR2 sequences are DFQATT and SNEGSKA (reference sequence). CDR3: CSASLFSGVLGYGYTF. The covered CDR3 bases are TGCAGTGCTAGCCTTTTTTCGGGGGTCTTGGGCTATGGC.

Comments on this clone: The CDR3 goes on 3 residues after the read ends, and that part is filled in from the germline J gene. The V gene is TRBV20-1, the J gene TRBJ2-7; D gene ambiguous. The CDR3 is 14 residues long. Looked up from germline, CDR1 is DFQATT and CDR2 is SNEGSKA (reference sequence). The V end lost 3 bases, the J end lost 0 bases, and 12 bases lay between the germline ends. Incomplete CDR3 DNA: TGCAGTGCTAGGAAGGGTCTAAGCTCCTACGAG. Residues: CSARKGLSSYE. The full CDR3 protein is CSARKGLSSYEQYF.

As for this clone: The CDR3 end is not reached by the read, which stops 3 residues before it; the germline J gene fills it in. This chain connects TRBV10-3 to TRBJ1-6, with D perhaps TRBD1 (6 bases). The CDR3 is made up of 15 amino acids. Deletions cut 6 bases from V and 6 bases from J, with 15 bases between. Germline loops: CDR1 ENHRY, CDR2 SYGVKD. This CDR3 is CAISLSQGGNSPLHF. Incomplete CDR3 DNA: TGTGCCATCAGCCTTTCACAGGGAGGTAATTCACCC.

Partial CDR3 DNA: TGTGCCAGTAGTGTGCCGGGACTAGCGTCCGAG. Protein product: CASSVPGLASE. The whole CDR3 region reads CASSVPGLASEQYF. The chain carries TRBV19 and TRBJ2-7, with 10 bases fitting TRBD2. With the read ending 3 residues before the CDR3 end, the germline J gene is used to fill in that end. CDR1 LNHDA and CDR2 SQIVND come from the germline V gene (reference sequence). V trimming: 5 bases; J trimming: 6 bases; junction bases outside the gene matches: 7. The CDR3 is 14 residues long.

Turning to this clone: Sequencing ends 3 residues short of the CDR3 end; the germline J gene provides the rest. The rearrangement joins TRBV5-5 to TRBJ2-5, with TRBD1 matching 7 bases. This CDR3 spans 14 amino acids. J gave up 5 bases and V 0 bases, and 4 bases lay outside the gene matches. Germline-derived CDR1 and CDR2 are SGHKS and YYEKEE (reference sequence). Incomplete CDR3 DNA: TGTGCCAGCAGCTTGGCCCTCAGGGGGGAGACC. Protein: CASSLALRGET. The whole CDR3 is CASSLALRGETQYF.

About this clone itself: Coverage ceases 3 residues before the CDR3 finishes, and the germline J gene fills in the end. The chain uses TRBV28 and TRBJ1-5; D remains unclear. Trimming pared 6 bases from V and 3 bases from J, leaving 9 bases between. The CDR3 runs to 13 residues. Germline loops: CDR1 MDHEN, CDR2 SYDVKM. CDR3 region: CASSNYNNQPQHF. The CDR3 bases that were read are TGTGCCAGCAGCAACTATAACAATCAGCCC.